The clone carrying this T cell receptor beta chain has ten or more counts. Antigen specificity is unknown. This CDR3 has 12 residues. V gave up 4 bases and J gave up 0 bases, with 3 bases separating them. CDR1 is MNHEY, CDR2 SVGEGT, per germline. Libraries from naive CD8 cells were generated from about 20,000 to 1,000,000 sorted cells (with 10%, 30% or 50% RNA). This specimen belongs to a study of molecular identifiers for immune sequencing clone quantification. Study context: The replicate experiment used RNA from approximately 20,000 or 100,000 naive CD8 cells. This RNA was split into five aliquots, and four of them were sequenced. Study-wide points: Reportedly, one cell's Jurkat TCR RNA was detected within 1,200,000 naive CD8 cells.

Bulk TCR libraries used previously described methods and listed TCR primers. Via MiXCR, TCRdb re-called the PCR reads, giving one row per CDR3 protein. The sample lists around 460,000 distinct CDR3 sequences; around 23% were seen once. Sequencing used naive CD8+ T cells from blood, with Jurkat cell RNA spiked in. Subset of the sample: FACS-sorted CD8+CD4-CCR7+CD45RA+ naive T cells. The chain links TRBV6-2 or TRBV6-3 to TRBJ1-2; D gene ambiguous. The receptor's source is a human donor in good health. Some libraries in this study had Jurkat cell RNA spiked in. The CDR3 spells CASSSSNYGYTF. In DNA form, the CDR3 reads TGTGCCAGCAGTTCGTCTAACTATGGCTACACCTTC.